Many counts were recorded for the clone carrying this TCR beta chain. Its specificity is not known. Building the TCR beta libraries relied on iRepertoire HTBI primers, and CDR3 regions underwent Arm-PCR. As handled by the study authors: 60 to 65 TRBV and approximately 13 TRBJ segments were identified across samples. One entry per CDR3 protein results from TCRdb running MiXCR on the multiplex PCR reads. These V and J calls originate from TCRdb's pipeline instead of the authors' own analysis. This repertoire shows about 470,000 distinct CDR3 sequences, 14% to 15% found once; its top ten account for 16%. The CDR3 is made up of 15 amino acids. Trimming pared 1 base from V and 3 bases from J, leaving 12 bases between. Germline CDR1 LNHDA, CDR2 SQIVND (reference sequence). This sample is part of a study of regulatory T cells in long-lasting Graves disease. Time point in this sample: newly diagnosed GD, antithyroid drugs for less than 3 months. Construction of the TCR library relied on RNA isolated from PBMCs.

Overall study findings and caveats: Segments TRBV28, TRBJ1-2 and TRBJ2-5 showed preferential usage in persistent disease. Newly diagnosed Graves' patients had higher TCR diversity than persistent ones.

In addition, the sample was reused for a study of T cells in Graves' hyperthyroidism and ophthalmopathy. As reported in that work: Also found in blood were most expanded thyroid clonotypes above 0.001.

This receptor was obtained from a woman aged 25 to 39 with Graves disease. This material consisted of peripheral blood mononuclear cells (PBMCs), taken at new diagnosis, from a patient treated with antithyroid drugs. This rearrangement joins TRBV19 to TRBJ1-2; no reliable D call. Here the CDR3 DNA reads TGTGCCAGTAGTATAGCGAGGAAGGGAGACTATGGCTACACCTTC. Its protein is CASSIARKGDYGYTF.